This T cell receptor (beta chain) was obtained from a study of blood T cell repertoires in COVID-19. V gave up 4 bases and J gave up 12 bases, with 16 bases separating them. The CDR3 has 13 amino acids. Germline V gene data show CDR1 as LGHDT and CDR2 as YNNKEL (reference sequence). The data were produced by immunoSEQ multiplex PCR, yet TCRdb's version contains in-frame clones alone and is incomplete. The sample contains about 220,000 clones, 80% of which appear only once. Only one count was recorded for this clone. The sequence was obtained from a human donor in a cohort sampled during active COVID-19. Sequenced: peripheral blood. The V gene is TRBV3-1 (or the pseudogene TRBV3-2), the J gene TRBJ2-1, with a possible D match to TRBD2 (5 bases). CDR3 sequence reads: CASSPNTGLWQFF. CDR3 DNA sequence: TGTGCCAGCAGCCCCAACACCGGACTGTGGCAGTTCTTC.